Below are 3 T cell receptor beta chains sequenced from a single sample in a study of blood T cell repertoires in COVID-19. This table comes from immunoSEQ multiplex PCR, and its TCRdb copy is limited to in-frame clones, with some not included. The repertoire holds 200,000 to 250,000 clones, with about 90% as singletons. The sequencing input was PBMCs or T cells enriched from blood (not recorded which). The source is a woman aged 50 to 60 in a cohort exposed to, infected with or recovered from COVID-19 (not recorded which).

The chain links TRBV3-1 (or the pseudogene TRBV3-2) to TRBJ2-7; 10 bases fit TRBD1. Germline CDR1 LGHDT, CDR2 YNNKEL (reference sequence). This CDR3 has 16 residues. The V segment lost 5 bases and the J segment 1 base; nucleotides outside the gene matches: 8. CDR3 nucleotide sequence: TGTGCCAGCAGCAGAACCGGGACAGGGGTTTCCTACGAGCAGTACTTC. Translating gives CASSRTGTGVSYEQYF.

The chain combines TRBV5-4 with TRBJ1-2; unclear D gene. Germline V lookup: CDR1 SGHNT, CDR2 YYREEE (reference sequence). Trimming stripped 4 bases from V and 0 bases from J, with 13 bases between. The CDR3 is made up of 15 amino acids. The DNA for the CDR3 is TGTGCCAGCAGCCCAGCTCAACGGGCTAACTATGGCTACACCTTC. Translating it yields CASSPAQRANYGYTF.

This rearrangement joins TRBV28 to TRBJ2-1, with TRBD2 matching over 9 bases. The V and J ends lost 4 bases and 5 bases, in that order; junction bases with no gene match: 6. This CDR3 has 15 residues. Per the germline V gene, CDR1 is MDHEN and CDR2 is SYDVKM. In DNA form, the CDR3 reads TGTGCCAGCAGTTCAAGCGGGGGGCGCGACAATGAGCAGTTCTTC. It encodes CASSSSGGRDNEQFF. The full variable domain, its missing parts supplied by reference TRBV28 and TRBJ2-1, is DVKVTQSSRYLVKRTGEKVFLECVQDMDHENMFWYRQDPGLGLRLIYFSYDVKMKEKGDIPEGYSVSREKKERFSLILESASTNQTSMYLCASSSSGGRDNEQFFGPGTRLTVL.